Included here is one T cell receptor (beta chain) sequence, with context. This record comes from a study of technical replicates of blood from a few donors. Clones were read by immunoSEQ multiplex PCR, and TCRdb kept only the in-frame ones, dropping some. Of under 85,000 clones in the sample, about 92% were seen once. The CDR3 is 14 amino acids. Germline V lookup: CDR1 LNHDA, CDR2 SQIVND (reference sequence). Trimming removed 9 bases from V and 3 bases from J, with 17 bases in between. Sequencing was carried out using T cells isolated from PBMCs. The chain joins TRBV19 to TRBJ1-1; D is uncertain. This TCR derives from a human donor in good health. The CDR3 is CASNRVSRDTEAFF. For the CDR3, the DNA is TGTGCCAGCAACCGAGTAAGCCGGGACACTGAAGCTTTCTTT. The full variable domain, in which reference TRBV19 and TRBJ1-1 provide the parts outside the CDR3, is DGGITQSPKYLFRKEGQNVTLSCEQNLNHDAMYWYRQDPGQGLRLIYYSQIVNDFQKGDIAEGYSVSREKKESFPLTVTSAQKNPTAFYLCASNRVSRDTEAFFGQGTRLTVV.